Below are 28 T cell receptor beta chains sequenced from a single sample in a study of blood T cell repertoires in COVID-19 (dated by TCRdb to 2020 to 2021). Library preparation used the immunoSEQ multiplex PCR assay. What TCRdb holds here is the immuneACCESS table cut down to in-frame rearrangements. Part of the clones is not present; checked against another copy, under half of the missing clones reflect an unresolved V gene, and the others are unexplained. The table for this sample lists around 50,000 clones; approximately 90% of them were counted only once. The leading ten clones occupy roughly 6.5% of the sample. The sample was peripheral blood. The receptors derive from a woman aged 55-70 years with COVID-19, enrolled during active disease.

The count of this clone is one. The chain carries TRBV6-1 and TRBJ1-1; no clear D gene. Trimming removed 3 bases at V and 0 bases at J, with 11 bases between. This CDR3 has 15 residues. Germline V lookup: CDR1 MNHNS, CDR2 SASEGT. Written as DNA, the CDR3 is TGTGCCAGCAGTGATCGAGGAGGGATGAACACTGAAGCTTTCTTT. This sequence encodes CASSDRGGMNTEAFF.

The chain combines TRBV10-3 with TRBJ2-1; 11 bases are shared with TRBD2. The CDR3 spans 15 residues. The germline gives CDR1 ENHRY, CDR2 SYGVKD. Germline trimming cut 7 bases from V and 5 bases from J; bases unmatched to any gene: 7. CDR3 coding DNA: TGTGCCATCACCGGGGGACTAGCGGACAACAATGAGCAGTTCTTC. It is translated as CAITGGLADNNEQFF.

V is TRBV2 and J is TRBJ1-6; D might be TRBD1 (6 bases). The germline V gene encodes CDR1 SNHLY and CDR2 FYNNEI. The CDR3 is 14 residues long. The ends were cut back, 2 bases at V and 9 bases at J, with 11 bases in the middle. The CDR3 loop is CASSESRGGSPLHF. In nucleotides, the CDR3 is TGTGCCAGCAGTGAAAGCAGGGGTGGTTCACCCCTCCACTTT.

V and J are TRBV25-1 and TRBJ1-6; 12 positions match TRBD1. The V gene end was trimmed by 3 bases and the J gene end by 9 bases; junction bases not matched to a gene: 9. Germline values: CDR1 MGHDK, CDR2 SYGVNS. The CDR3 totals 17 residues. The CDR3 nucleotides are TGTGCCAGCAGTGACTGGGGACAGGGGGCGTATGTTTCACCCCTCCACTTT. Its translation is CASSDWGQGAYVSPLHF.

V is TRBV28 and J is TRBJ2-5, with D uncertain. Germline lookup yields CDR1 MDHEN and CDR2 SYDVKM. The CDR3 is 14 amino acids. Trimming shortened V by 6 bases and J by 5 bases, and 16 bases separated the two germline ends. CDR3 loop: CASSFRMIGETQYF. The DNA for the CDR3 is TGTGCCAGCAGCTTTCGGATGATCGGGGAGACCCAGTACTTC.

J is TRBJ2-7 and V is TRBV20-1, with D tentatively TRBD1 or TRBD2 (6 bases each). Germline CDR1 and CDR2: DFQATT and SNEGSKA (reference sequence). V was clipped by 3 bases and J by 4 bases, with 16 bases between them. The CDR3 consists of 14 residues. The CDR3 spells CSASGGRRLYEQYF. Written as DNA, the CDR3 is TGCAGTGCTAGTGGGGGGCGAAGATTGTACGAGCAGTACTTC.

This clone was recorded only once. The J gene is TRBJ2-1, the V gene TRBV7-9; a possible D gene is TRBD1 (5 bases). The CDR3 length is 13 residues. From germline, CDR1 is SEHNR and CDR2 FQNEAQ (reference sequence). Trimming shortened V by 5 bases and J by 4 bases, and 9 bases separated the two germline ends. The chain's CDR3 is CASSPGQYNEQFF. CDR3 in DNA: TGTGCCAGCAGCCCCGGACAATACAATGAGCAGTTCTTC.

The V call is TRBV9, the J call TRBJ1-1, with D possibly matching TRBD1 (5 bases). Germline lookup yields CDR1 SGDLS and CDR2 YYNGEE. The CDR3 consists of 13 residues. V was clipped by 0 bases and J by 10 bases, with 13 bases between them. Here the CDR3 DNA reads TGTGCCAGCAGCGTAGTGTCAGGAGGGGTAGCTTTCTTT. This gives the protein CASSVVSGGVAFF.

This rearrangement joins TRBV7-3 to TRBJ2-2; TRBD1 aligns across 10 bases. The CDR3 length is 16 residues. V shed 5 bases, J shed 6 bases, and the junction held 9 bases outside the gene matches. Germline assignment: CDR1 SGHTA and CDR2 FQGTGA. CDR3 nucleotide sequence: TGTGCCAGCAGCATGACAGGGGGCGGAGTTGCCGGGGAGCTGTTTTTT. It codes for CASSMTGGGVAGELFF.

V usage is TRBV10-3 and J usage is TRBJ1-6, with unresolved D. This CDR3 comprises 16 residues. CDR1 ENHRY and CDR2 SYGVKD come from the germline V gene. V gave up 3 bases and J gave up 0 bases, with 9 bases separating them. CDR3 in DNA: TGTGCCATCAGTGAATTAGCAAGCTCCTATAATTCACCCCTCCACTTT. It specifies CAISELASSYNSPLHF.

The chain couples TRBV28 to TRBJ2-7; 7 bases are shared with TRBD1. V shed 5 bases, J shed 3 bases, and the junction held 7 bases outside the gene matches. Germline CDR1 and CDR2: MDHEN and SYDVKM. This CDR3 comprises 14 residues. CDR3 sequence reads: CASSPGQAYYEQYF. In nucleotides, the CDR3 is TGTGCCAGCAGTCCCGGACAGGCCTACTACGAGCAGTACTTC. The full variable domain, with the rest looked up from reference TRBV28 and TRBJ2-7, is DVKVTQSSRYLVKRTGEKVFLECVQDMDHENMFWYRQDPGLGLRLIYFSYDVKMKEKGDIPEGYSVSREKKERFSLILESASTNQTSMYLCASSPGQAYYEQYFGPGTRLTVT.

CDR3 bases: TGTGCCAGTAGTCCTCCGGGACAGGGATTCTATGGCTACACCTTC. As protein: CASSPPGQGFYGYTF. V and J are TRBV19 and TRBJ1-2; 9 positions match TRBD1. Trimming at V came to 5 bases and at J to 4 bases, leaving 8 bases not matched to a gene. The CDR3 contains 15 residues. Germline V lookup: CDR1 LNHDA, CDR2 SQIVND (reference sequence).

This chain uses TRBV9 with TRBJ1-2; tentatively, D is TRBD1 (5 bases). The CDR3 consists of 13 residues. Germline V CDR1 and CDR2: SGDLS, YYNGEE. The ends were cut back, 6 bases at V and 5 bases at J, with 14 bases in the middle. CDR3 loop: CASNSHQGYGYTF. CDR3 nucleotides: TGTGCCAGCAACTCCCACCAGGGATATGGCTACACCTTC.

The chain is built from TRBV11-2 and TRBJ2-5; D gene unclear. V was shortened by 5 bases and J by 5 bases, with 6 bases between the two germline ends. The V gene's germline CDR1 is SGHAT and CDR2 FQNNGV. This CDR3 region has 11 residues. The CDR3, as DNA: TGTGCCAGCAGCCCCCGGGAGACCCAGTACTTC. This gives the protein CASSPRETQYF. Based on the CDR3 plus reference TRBV11-2 and TRBJ2-5, the full variable domain is EAGVAQSPRYKIIEKRQSVAFWCNPISGHATLYWYQQILGQGPKLLIQFQNNGVVDDSQLPKDRFSAERLKGVDSTLKIQPAKLEDSAVYLCASSPRETQYFGPGTRLLVL.

This rearrangement joins TRBV28 to TRBJ1-1; 9 bases fit TRBD1. V gave up 6 bases and J gave up 4 bases; unmatched junction bases: 6. Per the germline V gene, CDR1 is MDHEN and CDR2 is SYDVKM. The CDR3 contains 14 residues. The CDR3 DNA sequence: TGTGCCAGCAGCCGGGACAGGGTGAGCACTGAAGCTTTCTTT. It encodes CASSRDRVSTEAFF.

This chain joins TRBV19 and TRBJ1-1; 10 nucleotides match TRBD1. The CDR3 is 15 residues long. CDR1 LNHDA and CDR2 SQIVND come from the germline V gene (reference sequence). The V and J ends lost 5 bases and 5 bases, in that order; junction bases with no gene match: 8. The CDR3: CASSPDRGRGTEAFF. For the CDR3, the DNA is TGTGCCAGTAGTCCCGACAGGGGGCGGGGAACTGAAGCTTTCTTT.

This sequence joins TRBV7-9 and TRBJ2-7; D is undetermined. This CDR3 spans 14 amino acids. CDR1 and CDR2 from the germline V gene are SEHNR and FQNEAQ (reference sequence). Trimming cost V 0 bases and J 3 bases, with 9 bases left between them. CDR3 in DNA: TGTGCCAGCAGCTTAGCGCAGTCTTACTACGAGCAGTACTTC. Its protein is CASSLAQSYYEQYF. Full variable domain (outside the CDR3, taken from reference TRBV7-9 and TRBJ2-7): DTGVSQNPRHKITKRGQNVTFRCDPISEHNRLYWYRQTLGQGPEFLTYFQNEAQLEKSRLLSDRFSAERPKGSFSTLEIQRTEQGDSAMYLCASSLAQSYYEQYFGPGTRLTVT.

The chain employs TRBV5-1 and TRBJ2-6; D may be TRBD1 (5 bases). Per germline, CDR1 SGHRS and CDR2 YFSETQ. The V end was cut by 4 bases, the J end by 0 bases, with 8 bases between. The CDR3 is 15 amino acids. CDR3 loop: CASSPTVSGANVLTF. Written as DNA, the CDR3 is TGCGCCAGCAGCCCGACAGTCTCTGGGGCCAACGTCCTGACTTTC.

This clone appeared a single time. The chain combines TRBV24-1 with TRBJ2-3; 16 nucleotides agree with TRBD2. CDR1 KGHDR and CDR2 SFDVKD come from the germline V gene. V was clipped by 4 bases and J by 7 bases; unmatched bases: 7. CDR3 length equals 17 residues. The CDR3 nucleotides read TGTGCCACCAGTGACCCCGGGACTAGCGGGAGGGACCATACGCAGTATTTT. It is translated as CATSDPGTSGRDHTQYF.

The chain links TRBV6-2 or TRBV6-3 to TRBJ1-4; tentative D call: TRBD1 (5 bases). V was clipped by 2 bases and J by 5 bases, with 12 bases between them. Germline V CDR1 and CDR2: MNHEY, SVGEGT. There are 15 residues in the CDR3. The CDR3 nucleotides read TGTGCCAGCAGTTACAGGAGGGGCGCCAATGAAAAACTGTTTTTT. Its translation: CASSYRRGANEKLFF.

Regarding this clone: The same CDR3 is also encoded by other DNA sequences in this sample. The chain is built from TRBV6-5 and TRBJ2-7; 9 bases fit TRBD2. Germline trimming cut 8 bases from V and 7 bases from J; bases unmatched to any gene: 15. In germline, CDR1 is MNHEY, CDR2 SVGAGI. The CDR3 has 15 residues. The CDR3 is CASLLLAGGPVEQYF. The CDR3 DNA reads as TGTGCCAGCCTCCTCTTGGCGGGAGGGCCGGTGGAGCAGTACTTC.

This chain connects TRBV27 to TRBJ1-5, with a possible D match to TRBD1 (5 bases). The germline V gene encodes CDR1 MNHEY and CDR2 SMNVEV (reference sequence). Deletions cut 2 bases from V and 4 bases from J, with 9 bases between. This CDR3 has 14 residues. CDR3 DNA sequence: TGTGCCAGCAGTTTAAGGGGAAGAAATCAGCCCCAGCATTTT. Translation: CASSLRGRNQPQHF.

CDR3 protein: CASSYGVGRANYGYTF. The DNA of the CDR3 is TGTGCCAGCAGTTACGGGGTTGGCAGGGCTAACTATGGCTACACCTTC. The J gene is TRBJ1-2, the V gene TRBV6-5; TRBD1 might be the D (5 bases). Germline V gives CDR1 MNHEY, CDR2 SVGAGI. The V gene lost 2 bases and the J gene lost 0 bases, with 13 bases spanning the gap. This CDR3 is 16 amino acids long.

This clone appeared a few times. The chain couples TRBV2 to TRBJ2-7; D possibly corresponds to TRBD1 (5 bases). V dropped 6 bases and J dropped 4 bases, with 16 bases sitting between them. Germline loops: CDR1 SNHLY, CDR2 FYNNEI. CDR3 length equals 14 residues. The CDR3 is CASSLRQSGYEQYF. The CDR3 DNA reads TGTGCCAGCAGCTTAAGACAGTCGGGTTACGAGCAGTACTTC.

V is TRBV5-4 and J is TRBJ2-7, with a tentative D call TRBD1 (6 bases). The CDR3 is 15 amino acids. The ends were cut back, 4 bases at V and 2 bases at J, with 16 bases in the middle. Germline values: CDR1 SGHNT, CDR2 YYREEE (reference sequence). CDR3 DNA: TGTGCCAGCAGCACCCCGACAGGACATGCCTACGAGCAGTACTTC. Protein sequence: CASSTPTGHAYEQYF.

V usage is TRBV9 and J usage is TRBJ1-2, with TRBD1 matching 9 bases. V lost 0 bases and J lost 2; bases outside the gene matches: 2. The CDR3 extends over 15 amino acids. Looked up from germline, CDR1 is SGDLS and CDR2 is YYNGEE. This CDR3 reads CASSVAGTGNYGYTF. CDR3 nucleotides: TGTGCCAGCAGCGTAGCTGGGACAGGGAACTATGGCTACACCTTC.

This chain connects TRBV18 to TRBJ2-3; 10 bases line up with TRBD1. The V gene end was trimmed by 4 bases and the J gene end by 8 bases; junction bases not matched to a gene: 18. CDR3 size: 18 residues. In germline, CDR1 is KGHSH, CDR2 LQKENI. The CDR3 region is CASSQIRTGTGELGTQYF. DNA of the CDR3: TGTGCCAGCTCACAGATCCGGACCGGGACAGGGGAACTGGGTACGCAGTATTTT.

The chain has TRBV4-1 and TRBJ2-7; possible D gene TRBD1, 6 bases. Germline assignment: CDR1 MGHRA and CDR2 YSYEKL. This CDR3 is 15 amino acids long. Trimming stripped 0 bases from V and 2 bases from J, with 11 bases between. The CDR3 DNA follows: TGCGCCAGCAGCCAAGAAGACAGGACAACCTACGAGCAGTACTTC. It codes for CASSQEDRTTYEQYF.